This T cell receptor (beta chain) was observed in a study of blood T cells in healthy people across ages. This CDR3 comprises 12 residues. V shed 6 bases and J shed 3 bases, with 9 bases lying between them. Germline V CDR1 and CDR2: DFQATT, SNEGSKA (reference sequence). It was with a sample-barcoded 5' primer and a J-beta primer mix that a second PCR of about 7 to 12 cycles was run. TCRdb fed the 5' RACE reads into MiXCR, producing one record per CDR3 protein. The table lists about 1.6 million distinct CDR3 sequences, roughly 30% of them singletons, with around 10% in the top ten. The sequencing sample was made of blood. The chain recombines TRBV20-1 with TRBJ2-1; D may match TRBD1 or TRBD2 (6 bases each). The TCR was taken from a woman in her twenties or thirties in good health. CDR3 sequence: CSAGGYYNEQFF. CDR3 DNA: TGCAGTGCCGGGGGCTACTACAATGAGCAGTTCTTC.